This TCR beta chain originates from a study of blood T cell repertoires in COVID-19. Overall study context: From the United States, Italy and Spain came samples of acute and convalescent COVID-19. PBMCs, B-cell-depleted T cells, or T cells were the source of the cDNA or gDNA that made up the material.

The CDR3 contains 14 residues. CDR1 and CDR2 from the germline V gene are MNHEY and SVGAGI. Trimming shortened V by 5 bases and J by 5 bases, and 15 bases separated the two germline ends. In the authors' methods: Estimation of nucleated cell counts relied on the amplification of reference gene primers. Repertoires were generated with immunoSEQ multiplex PCR, while TCRdb's copy carries only in-frame clones and drops some. V, J and clone size derive from that table, while D and trimming were established from the DNA sequence. The sample lists some 13,000 clones, approximately 86% occurring once. V usage is TRBV6-5 and J usage is TRBJ1-1; D possibly corresponds to TRBD1 (6 bases). The clonotype originates from an older man with acute or convalescent COVID-19. The sequenced sample consisted of peripheral blood. The CDR3 DNA sequence: TGTGCCAGCAGTCCCGGCAGAGGGGGAACTGAAGCTTTCTTT. Protein: CASSPGRGGTEAFF.